One sample yielded the 27 T cell receptor beta chains listed below, sequenced in a study of early T cells in non-severe SARS-CoV-2 infection. TCRdb re-derived calls from the 5' RACE reads in MiXCR, one entry per CDR3 protein. The sample lists roughly 67,000 distinct CDR3 sequences, under 13% occurring once. Sequencing was carried out using whole blood. Source of these receptors: an adult who was a healthcare worker with PCR-confirmed SARS-CoV-2 infection or an uninfected control (not recorded which).

The chain is built from TRBV21-1 and TRBJ2-7; the table names TRBD1, a call not compared with the DNA. TRBV21-1 is a pseudogene segment. The CDR3 is made up of 18 amino acids. Here the CDR3 DNA reads TGTGCCAGCAGCAAAGATCGCAGAAGGGGGTCCCCCTCCTACGAGCAGTACTTC. Its translation is CASSKDRRRGSPSYEQYF.

In this sample, this clonotype turned up a few times. The V call is TRBV7-2, the J call TRBJ1-6; no reliable D call. Germline lookup yields CDR1 SGHTA and CDR2 FQGNSA. This CDR3 region has 12 residues. Deletions cut 5 bases from V and 8 bases from J, with 7 bases between. As DNA, the CDR3 is TGTGCCAGCAGCCTGATAGATTCACCCCTCCACTTT. It codes for CASSLIDSPLHF. Supplemented by reference TRBV7-2 and TRBJ1-6, the full variable domain reads GAGVSQSPSNKVTEKGKDVELRCDPISGHTALYWYRQSLGQGLEFLIYFQGNSAPDKSGLPSDRFSAERTGGSVSTLTIQRTQQEDSAVYLCASSLIDSPLHFGNGTRLTVT.

This chain links TRBV28 with TRBJ2-1; D gene unclear. Trimming removed 5 bases at V and 0 bases at J, with 8 bases between. This CDR3 region has 14 residues. Germline-derived CDR1 and CDR2 are MDHEN and SYDVKM. CDR3 residues: CASSRRSSYNEQFF. Written as DNA, the CDR3 is TGTGCCAGCAGTCGGCGGAGCTCCTACAATGAGCAGTTCTTC. Together with reference TRBV28 and TRBJ2-1, the CDR3 gives the full variable domain: DVKVTQSSRYLVKRTGEKVFLECVQDMDHENMFWYRQDPGLGLRLIYFSYDVKMKEKGDIPEGYSVSREKKERFSLILESASTNQTSMYLCASSRRSSYNEQFFGPGTRLTVL.

There are a few counts of this clonotype. V usage is TRBV30 and J usage is TRBJ1-4; no definite D call. In germline, CDR1 is GTSNPN, CDR2 SVGIG (reference sequence). The CDR3 is 11 residues long. V dropped 2 bases and J dropped 7 bases, with 5 bases sitting between them. CDR3 nucleotides: TGTGCCTGGAGTATACGTGAAAAACTGTTTTTT. Its protein product is CAWSIREKLFF.

This clonotype appeared a few times. The V call is TRBV12-3 or TRBV12-4, the J call TRBJ1-3; D unresolved. The CDR3 totals 15 residues. Trimming removed 5 bases at V and 0 bases at J, with 11 bases between. For the CDR3, the DNA is TGTGCCAGCAGTAGCGGACGGAGCTCTGGAAACACCATATATTTT. Protein product: CASSSGRSSGNTIYF.

This clonotype was counted only a few times. The chain uses TRBV27 and TRBJ2-3; D is unclear. Germline values: CDR1 MNHEY, CDR2 SMNVEV (reference sequence). The V and J ends lost 0 bases and 3 bases respectively, with 10 bases between them. The CDR3 has 15 amino acids. The CDR3 DNA is TGTGCCAGCAGTTTATCCGTTCTCGGTACAGATACGCAGTATTTT. Amino acid sequence: CASSLSVLGTDTQYF.

The CDR3 sequence: CATSRPGRHETQYF. CDR3 DNA: TGTGCCACCAGCAGGCCAGGGAGGCATGAGACCCAGTACTTC. The V gene is TRBV15, the J gene TRBJ2-5, with D possibly matching TRBD2 (6 bases). V gave up 3 bases and J gave up 5 bases, with 13 bases separating them. This CDR3 contains 14 residues. The V gene's germline CDR1 is LNHNV and CDR2 YYDKDF (reference sequence). Combining the CDR3 with reference TRBV15 and TRBJ2-5 gives the whole variable domain DAMVIQNPRYQVTQFGKPVTLSCSQTLNHNVMYWYQQKSSQAPKLLFHYYDKDFNNEADTPDNFQSRRPNTSFCFLDIRSPGLGDTAMYLCATSRPGRHETQYFGPGTRLLVL.

The chain has TRBV4-1 and TRBJ2-4, with D unresolved. Germline lookup yields CDR1 MGHRA and CDR2 YSYEKL. The V gene lost 1 base and the J gene lost 0 bases, with 10 bases spanning the gap. The CDR3 runs 16 residues. CDR3 protein: CASSQGGHLAKNIQYF. The CDR3 DNA follows: TGCGCCAGCAGCCAAGGTGGCCATCTAGCCAAAAACATTCAGTACTTC.

This clonotype was counted a few times. V and J are TRBV9 and TRBJ2-7; 9 bases fit TRBD1. The V gene's germline CDR1 is SGDLS and CDR2 YYNGEE. The CDR3 covers 14 residues. Unmatched junction bases numbered 2, after V lost 0 bases and J lost 4 bases. The CDR3 is CASSVGQGGYEQYF. The CDR3 nucleotides are TGTGCCAGCAGCGTAGGACAGGGGGGTTACGAGCAGTACTTC.

The chain is built from TRBV28 and TRBJ2-1; perhaps TRBD2 as D (6 bases). Germline V gives CDR1 MDHEN, CDR2 SYDVKM. The CDR3 runs 16 residues. Trimming left V 4 bases short and J 0 bases short, with 13 bases between. The CDR3 DNA reads TGTGCCAGCAGTTCGGCCGGCGGGAACTCCTACAATGAGCAGTTCTTC. As protein: CASSSAGGNSYNEQFF.

This clonotype has a count of ten or more. The rearrangement joins TRBV24-1 to TRBJ2-1; possibly TRBD1 or TRBD2 for D (6 bases each). The germline CDR1 and CDR2 sequences are KGHDR and SFDVKD. V was clipped by 3 bases and J by 2 bases, with 16 bases between them. CDR3 size: 17 residues. This chain's CDR3 is CATSDRDSWGPYNEQFF. The DNA for the CDR3 is TGTGCCACCAGTGATCGGGACTCTTGGGGGCCCTACAATGAGCAGTTCTTC.

This clonotype was seen only a few times. The chain uses TRBV7-6 and TRBJ2-5; no definite D call. With 1 base removed from V and 1 base from J, the gap between germline ends came to 7 bases. Germline V lookup: CDR1 SGHVS, CDR2 FNYEAQ. This CDR3 is 14 amino acids long. The CDR3 loop reads CASSLGSGQETQYF. CDR3 sequence (DNA): TGTGCCAGCAGCTTAGGTTCGGGCCAAGAGACCCAGTACTTC.

This clonotype was seen ten or more times. The chain joins TRBV7-2 to TRBJ2-3; 9 bases align to TRBD2. The CDR3 contains 14 residues. The germline gives CDR1 SGHTA, CDR2 FQGNSA. Germline trimming cut 8 bases from V and 3 bases from J; bases unmatched to any gene: 6. Here the CDR3 reads CASGIAGATDTQYF. The DNA for the CDR3 is TGTGCCAGCGGCATAGCGGGAGCGACAGATACGCAGTATTTT. The whole variable domain, remainder taken from reference TRBV7-2 and TRBJ2-3, is GAGVSQSPSNKVTEKGKDVELRCDPISGHTALYWYRQSLGQGLEFLIYFQGNSAPDKSGLPSDRFSAERTGGSVSTLTIQRTQQEDSAVYLCASGIAGATDTQYFGPGTRLTVL.

In this sample, this clonotype turned up many times. J is TRBJ2-7 and V is TRBV7-9, with unresolved D. The CDR3 has 12 residues. V gave up 1 base and J gave up 5 bases, with 6 bases separating them. Germline V lookup: CDR1 SEHNR, CDR2 FQNEAQ (reference sequence). CDR3 coding DNA: TGTGCCAGCAGCTTAGAGTTCCACGAGCAGTACTTC. It is translated as CASSLEFHEQYF.

This clonotype has a count of ten or more. The J gene is TRBJ2-7, the V gene TRBV27; the D is unclear. The V and J ends lost 5 bases and 3 bases respectively, with 20 bases between them. The CDR3 contains 16 residues. Germline values: CDR1 MNHEY, CDR2 SMNVEV (reference sequence). The CDR3 nucleotides are TGTGCCAGCAGTCGAACGCTAGGTCCTGGAGTCTACGAGCAGTACTTC. Translation gives CASSRTLGPGVYEQYF.

In its sample, this clonotype was seen many times. The chain carries TRBV2 and TRBJ2-2; 10 positions agree with TRBD2. The CDR3 is 15 residues long. CDR1 and CDR2 from the germline V gene are SNHLY and FYNNEI. V was clipped by 3 bases and J by 7 bases; unmatched bases: 5. In DNA form, the CDR3 reads TGTGCCAGCAGTGATGGGGCTAGCGGGAGCGGGGAGCTGTTTTTT. Amino acids: CASSDGASGSGELFF. Based on the CDR3 plus reference TRBV2 and TRBJ2-2, the full variable domain is EPEVTQTPSHQVTQMGQEVILRCVPISNHLYFYWYRQILGQKVEFLVSFYNNEISEKSEIFDDQFSVERPDGSNFTLKIRSTKLEDSAMYFCASSDGASGSGELFFGEGSRLTVL.

The genes are TRBV12-3 or TRBV12-4 and TRBJ2-5; D is perhaps TRBD1 (5 bases). Trimming removed 6 bases from V and 7 bases from J, with 12 bases in between. The CDR3 runs 12 residues. The CDR3 here is CASRDDRGTQYF. CDR3 DNA: TGTGCCAGCAGAGACGACAGAGGGACCCAGTACTTC.

This clonotype was detected a few times. The V and J genes are TRBV12-3 or TRBV12-4 and TRBJ1-6; the match to TRBD1 covers 9 bases. With V trimmed by 3 bases and J by 10 bases, 7 bases remained unmatched. The CDR3 is 15 amino acids. The CDR3 DNA sequence: TGTGCCAGCAGTTTTCAACAGGGGGCGCAGTCACCCCTCCACTTT. It translates to CASSFQQGAQSPLHF.

The chain carries TRBV24-1 and TRBJ2-7; D unresolved. Germline CDR1 KGHDR, CDR2 SFDVKD. The CDR3 runs 12 residues. Trimming cost V 5 bases and J 4 bases, with 8 bases left between them. CDR3 bases: TGTGCCACCAGTGGCAGTTCGTACGAGCAGTACTTC. Translating gives CATSGSSYEQYF.

V is TRBV19 and J is TRBJ2-6; D is uncertain. V gave up 3 bases and J gave up 1 base, with 4 bases separating them. The CDR3 is 14 residues long. Per the germline V gene, CDR1 is LNHDA and CDR2 is SQIVND (reference sequence). CDR3: CASSIGSGANVLTF. In DNA form, the CDR3 reads TGTGCCAGTAGTATCGGTTCTGGGGCCAACGTCCTGACTTTC.

The rearrangement joins TRBV27 to TRBJ2-3; tentative D call: TRBD1 (6 bases). The CDR3 runs 14 residues. The V gene's germline CDR1 is MNHEY and CDR2 SMNVEV (reference sequence). With 7 bases removed from V and 2 bases from J, the gap between germline ends came to 13 bases. In nucleotides, the CDR3 is TGTGCCAGCAAGACAGGTCCACACACAGATACGCAGTATTTT. It translates to CASKTGPHTDTQYF.

This clonotype was found a few times. The chain is built from TRBV7-9 and TRBJ2-3; D is unclear. In germline, CDR1 is SEHNR, CDR2 FQNEAQ (reference sequence). V was trimmed by 3 bases and J by 3 bases, leaving 7 bases between them. The CDR3 is 13 residues long. The CDR3 nucleotides are TGTGCCAGCAGCTTTTCCGGAACAGATACGCAGTATTTT. Its protein product is CASSFSGTDTQYF.

The chain joins TRBV2 to TRBJ2-1; D is unclear. Germline V lookup: CDR1 SNHLY, CDR2 FYNNEI. The length of the CDR3 is 13 residues. The germline V and J ends were trimmed by 7 bases and 8 bases, with 15 bases remaining between them. CDR3 bases: TGTGCCAGCACCGATGGGCTAACCGATGAGCAGTTCTTC. This codes for CASTDGLTDEQFF.

This clonotype came up a few times. V gene TRBV11-2 combines with J gene TRBJ1-5; D unresolved. V dropped 1 base and J dropped 7 bases, with 11 bases sitting between them. The CDR3 extends over 14 amino acids. Germline lookup yields CDR1 SGHAT and CDR2 FQNNGV. The CDR3 sequence is CASSLAGGKQPQHF. The CDR3 coding sequence is TGTGCCAGCAGCTTAGCAGGAGGGAAGCAGCCCCAGCATTTT.

This clonotype appeared a few times. The chain carries TRBV28 and TRBJ2-1; D might be TRBD2 (6 bases). Germline V gives CDR1 MDHEN, CDR2 SYDVKM. The CDR3 contains 14 residues. Trimming cost V 5 bases and J 4 bases, with 12 bases left between them. CDR3 DNA sequence: TGTGCCAGCAGTCCCTCGGGACTTTACAATGAGCAGTTCTTC. It is translated as CASSPSGLYNEQFF.

In its sample, this clonotype was seen many times. The V and J genes are TRBV2 and TRBJ2-1, with D possibly being TRBD1 or TRBD2 (5 bases each). From germline, CDR1 is SNHLY and CDR2 FYNNEI. The V and J ends lost 7 bases and 8 bases respectively, with 15 bases between them. CDR3 length: 13 residues. The CDR3 region has the DNA TGTGCCAGCACGGGGACCAGGGTTGATGAGCAGTTCTTC. Translating gives CASTGTRVDEQFF.

This clonotype was counted ten times or more. The chain employs TRBV12-3 or TRBV12-4 and TRBJ1-4, with D possibly TRBD1 on 5 matching bases. Trimming pared 10 bases from V and 6 bases from J, leaving 15 bases between. The CDR3 runs 13 residues. The CDR3 here is CATKRGRDEKLFF. CDR3 in DNA: TGTGCCACCAAAAGGGGACGTGATGAAAAACTGTTTTTT.